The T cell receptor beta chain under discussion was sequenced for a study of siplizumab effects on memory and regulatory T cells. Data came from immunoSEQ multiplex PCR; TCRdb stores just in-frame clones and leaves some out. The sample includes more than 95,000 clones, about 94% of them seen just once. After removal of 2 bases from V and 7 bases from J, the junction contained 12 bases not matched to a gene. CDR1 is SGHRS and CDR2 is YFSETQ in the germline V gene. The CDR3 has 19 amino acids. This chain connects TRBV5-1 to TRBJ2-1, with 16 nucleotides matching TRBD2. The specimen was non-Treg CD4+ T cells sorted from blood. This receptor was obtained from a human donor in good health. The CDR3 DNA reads TGCGCCAGCAGCTTAACCCCCGGGACTAGCGGGAGGGCGGGAAATGAGCAGTTCTTC. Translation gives CASSLTPGTSGRAGNEQFF.